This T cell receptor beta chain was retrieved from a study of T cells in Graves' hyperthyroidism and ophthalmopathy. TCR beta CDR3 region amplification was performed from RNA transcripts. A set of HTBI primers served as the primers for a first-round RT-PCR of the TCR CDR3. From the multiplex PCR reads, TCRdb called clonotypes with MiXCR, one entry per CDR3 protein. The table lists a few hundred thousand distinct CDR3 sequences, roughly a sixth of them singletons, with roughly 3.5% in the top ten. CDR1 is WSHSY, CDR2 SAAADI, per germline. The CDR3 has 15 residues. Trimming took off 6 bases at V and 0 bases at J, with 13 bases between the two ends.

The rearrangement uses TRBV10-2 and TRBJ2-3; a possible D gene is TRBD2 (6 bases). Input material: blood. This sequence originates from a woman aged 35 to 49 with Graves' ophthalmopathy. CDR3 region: CASRYLATSTDTQYF. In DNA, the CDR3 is TGCGCCAGCAGATATCTAGCGACTAGCACAGATACGCAGTATTTT.